This T cell receptor (beta chain) was recorded in a study of blood T cell repertoires in COVID-19. Study-level information: The United States, Italy and Spain were the sources of the acute and convalescent COVID-19 samples. Nucleic acid was either cDNA or gDNA, and it came from T cells, B-cell-depleted T cells, or PBMCs.

Germline V gene sequence: CDR1 MDHEN, CDR2 SYDVKM. The J segment lost 1 base and the V segment lost 0 bases, leaving 3 bases of the junction unmatched. This CDR3 is built from 15 residues. Assay: immunoSEQ multiplex PCR; the TCRdb copy retains only in-frame clones and omits some. The table shows some 240,000 clones, with 80% to 85% occurring only once. The source material was peripheral blood. The receptor's source is a woman between 40 and 50 years old who had recovered from COVID-19. The genes are TRBV28 and TRBJ2-7; TRBD1 agrees at 7 bases. Here the CDR3 reads CASSLWRQGSYEQYF. The CDR3 DNA sequence: TGTGCCAGCAGTTTATGGAGACAGGGTTCCTACGAGCAGTACTTC.